This T cell receptor (beta chain) was profiled in a study of T cells after yellow fever vaccination. Across the study: Preparing low-cell-number fractions relied on SMART-Seq v4 Ultra Low Input. Points from the study as a whole: Repertoires obtained by FACS sorting could include abundant clonotypes that entered as contaminants from the bulk population. A faster peak, day 5 versus 15, was reached by the weaker secondary response.

CDR3 length: 13 amino acids. CDR1 and CDR2 (germline): SGHAT, FQNNGV. Trimming pared 3 bases from V and 5 bases from J, leaving 10 bases between. In TCRdb, the 5' RACE reads were re-called with MiXCR into one record per CDR3 protein. The data show roughly 150,000 distinct CDR3 sequences, 6% to 7.5% seen once. In the case of this clonotype: The antigen is unknown.

This chain joins TRBV11-2 and TRBJ2-5, with D uncertain. The sample in question was CD4+ T cells sorted from PBMCs, obtained roughly 5 days after the first yellow fever vaccination. The TCR originated in a man aged 18-30 years who received the YFV17D yellow fever vaccine. The CDR3 region is CASSFLPRETQYF. In nucleotides, the CDR3 is TGTGCCAGCAGCTTTTTACCACGGGAGACCCAGTACTTC.